Each of the 11 T cell receptor beta chains below was sequenced from the same sample in a study of T cells in Graves' hyperthyroidism and ophthalmopathy. TCR beta CDR3 region amplification was performed from RNA transcripts. RT-PCR in the first round (using the HTBI primer set) targeted the TCR CDR3. Using its own MiXCR run on the multiplex PCR reads, TCRdb lists one record per CDR3 protein. The table has fewer than 400,000 distinct CDR3 sequences, approximately 14% seen once. Sequencing input: blood. These receptors came from a woman between 18 and 30 years old with Graves' hyperthyroidism that later progressed to Graves' ophthalmopathy.

This clonotype was found many times. The V call is TRBV27, the J call TRBJ2-1; D gene ambiguous. Germline V gene lookup returns CDR1 MNHEY and CDR2 SMNVEV (reference sequence). V dropped 2 bases and J dropped 8 bases, with 7 bases sitting between them. This CDR3 has 12 residues. Here the CDR3 DNA reads TGTGCCAGCAGTTTAGTGGGTGATGAGCAGTTCTTC. It is translated as CASSLVGDEQFF.

Only a few counts were recorded for this clonotype. The gene calls are TRBV24-1 and TRBJ2-1; the match to TRBD2 covers 8 bases. The CDR3 contains 14 residues. CDR1 is KGHDR and CDR2 is SFDVKD in the germline V gene. Unmatched junction bases numbered 3, after V lost 9 bases and J lost 0 bases. Here the CDR3 DNA reads TGTGCCACCGGCGGGGGGAGCTCCTACAATGAGCAGTTCTTC. Protein product: CATGGGSSYNEQFF.

This clonotype appeared many times. The chain employs TRBV28 and TRBJ2-5, with 7 bases aligning to TRBD1. The trim removed 7 bases at V and 7 bases at J, leaving 9 bases unmatched. Germline CDR1 and CDR2: MDHEN and SYDVKM. This CDR3 is 13 amino acids long. CDR3 nucleotide sequence: TGTGCCAGCAAAACAGGGGACGTGGGGACCCAGTACTTC. It yields the protein CASKTGDVGTQYF.

This clonotype was recorded many times. This chain links TRBV27 with TRBJ2-6, with 9 bases fitting TRBD1. Trimming cost V 2 bases and J 0 bases; bases outside gene matches: 11. This CDR3 has 20 amino acids. CDR1 MNHEY and CDR2 SMNVEV come from the germline V gene (reference sequence). CDR3 residues: CASSLTLPGQGNSGANVLTF. DNA of the CDR3: TGTGCCAGCAGTTTAACCTTGCCGGGACAGGGAAACTCTGGGGCCAACGTCCTGACTTTC.

The chain employs TRBV11-2 and TRBJ1-1; the match to TRBD1 covers 8 bases. V trimming: 5 bases; J trimming: 5 bases; junction bases outside the gene matches: 7. The CDR3 loop spans 14 amino acids. Germline-derived CDR1 and CDR2 are SGHAT and FQNNGV. CDR3 sequence: CASSAIQGETEAFF. The CDR3 DNA is TGTGCCAGCAGCGCAATACAGGGGGAGACTGAAGCTTTCTTT.

This clonotype came up many times. V is TRBV12-3 or TRBV12-4 and J is TRBJ1-3, with D maybe TRBD1 (6 bases). Trimming cost V 5 bases and J 0 bases, with 14 bases left between them. The CDR3 is 16 residues long. CDR3 DNA sequence: TGTGCCAGCAGTCTGGGGGCAGCCAACTCTGGAAACACCATATATTTT. This encodes CASSLGAANSGNTIYF.

In this sample, this clonotype turned up a few times. The chain recombines TRBV10-3 with TRBJ2-3, with D uncertain. Germline CDR1 is ENHRY and CDR2 is SYGVKD. Trimming took off 0 bases at V and 0 bases at J, with 4 bases between the two ends. This CDR3 comprises 14 residues. CDR3 nucleotide sequence: TGTGCCATCAGTGAGTCGGGTAGCACAGATACGCAGTATTTT. Residues: CAISESGSTDTQYF.

Only a few counts were recorded for this clonotype. This chain uses TRBV6-1 with TRBJ2-3; TRBD2 matches at 14 bases. Germline V CDR1 and CDR2: MNHNS, SASEGT. The CDR3 runs to 16 residues. Trimming cost V 6 bases and J 4 bases; bases outside gene matches: 6. CDR3 sequence reads: CASSRGLAGGSDTQYF. The CDR3 coding sequence is TGTGCCAGCAGCCGAGGACTAGCGGGAGGCTCAGATACGCAGTATTTT.

V is TRBV4-1 and J is TRBJ2-5, with D tentatively TRBD1 or TRBD2 (5 bases each). The CDR3 is 14 amino acids. The V end was cut by 4 bases, the J end by 7 bases, with 16 bases between. In germline, CDR1 is MGHRA, CDR2 YSYEKL. The CDR3 DNA follows: TGCGCCAGCAGCCGCGTCGGGACCGCGCGGACCCAGTACTTC. It translates to CASSRVGTARTQYF.

This chain joins TRBV11-2 and TRBJ1-3; possibly TRBD1 for D (5 bases). The CDR3 contains 16 residues. The ends were cut back, 0 bases at V and 2 bases at J, with 11 bases in the middle. Germline CDR1 is SGHAT and CDR2 is FQNNGV. CDR3 sequence reads: CASSLESRRAGNTIYF. The DNA for the CDR3 is TGTGCCAGCAGCTTAGAATCCCGCAGGGCTGGAAACACCATATATTTT.

The rearrangement joins TRBV27 to TRBJ2-1; TRBD2 might be the D (5 bases). Between the trimmed V and J ends, which lost 3 bases and 6 bases, there was a span of 12 bases. CDR1 MNHEY and CDR2 SMNVEV come from the germline V gene (reference sequence). The CDR3 covers 14 residues. The CDR3 DNA reads TGTGCCAGCAGTTTCAAGGAGGTGGGCAATGAGCAGTTCTTC. Translated: CASSFKEVGNEQFF.